The rows below give T cell receptor beta chains drawn from one sample of a study of early T cells in non-severe SARS-CoV-2 infection. Each CDR3 protein is one row after TCRdb ran MiXCR on the 5' RACE reads. The sample carries some 57,000 distinct CDR3 sequences, around 5.6% recorded once. The source material was whole blood. Source of these receptors: an adult who was a healthcare worker with PCR-confirmed SARS-CoV-2 infection or an uninfected control (not recorded which). Both conserved end residues are trimmed from each CDR3. The D gene is left open where the match is weak.

length | D | V | CDR3
12 | TRBD2 | TRBV2 | ASSASGGAGEQY
11 | - | TRBV11-2 | ASSLRLYYEQY
13 | - | TRBV11-2 | ASSLASGPSYEQY
11 | TRBD1 | TRBV5-5 | ASRAGTVGAQY
12 | TRBD2 | TRBV7-9 | ASSLGPGGNEQF
13 | TRBD2 | TRBV5-1 | ASSLEASGGNEQF
11 | - | TRBV3-1 | ASSPAIVNEQF
13 | - | TRBV15 | ATSRDGGSVTEAF
12 | - | TRBV2 | ASRDSHSNQPQH
13 | - | TRBV7-2 | ASSLALNSNYGYT
12 | - | TRBV7-3 | ASKLTASYNEQF
11 | - | TRBV10-3 | AIVDLAQGRIF
10 | - | TRBV15 | ATSQPVGAQH
16 | TRBD2 | TRBV5-1 | ASSLARSSGGVPDTQY
13 | - | TRBV7-2 | ASSLEGTGTDTQY
14 | - | TRBV7-2 | ASSPTTPGGTDTQY
11 | TRBD1 | TRBV30 | AWSKLGTAEQY
13 | - | TRBV5-4 | ASSLERESTGELF
14 | TRBD2 | TRBV6-2/TRBV6-3 | ASSYTSGSLSNEQF
14 | TRBD1 | TRBV29-1 | SVEVGDRGATYEQY
13 | - | TRBV7-3 | ASSLTQGRTGELF
14 | TRBD2 | TRBV6-2/TRBV6-3 | ASSYSPSGGRETQY
11 | - | TRBV13 | ASSLGHTGELF
13 | TRBD1 | TRBV27 | ASTPGQGYNQPQH
12 | TRBD1 | TRBV3-1 | ASSRDRTNEKLF
14 | - | TRBV30 | AWSVGPVTMNTEAF
13 | TRBD1 | TRBV5-1 | ASSVGTGLNTEAF
12 | - | TRBV5-1 | ASSLASGGTEAF
12 | - | TRBV5-1 | ASSLPELTDTQY
13 | - | TRBV27 | ASGLETDSNQPQH
14 | TRBD1 | TRBV24-1 | ATSDRGREGTDTQY
11 | - | TRBV5-1 | ASSLVSAYEQY
13 | TRBD2 | TRBV5-1 | ASSSRGTSVNEQF
11 | - | TRBV10-3 | AILIGGNYGYT
11 | TRBD2 | TRBV12-3/TRBV12-4 | VSSAGGNDEQF